A single sample gave rise to the 25 T cell receptor beta chains below, sequenced in a study of shared clonotypes between healthy human individuals. Clones were read by immunoSEQ multiplex PCR, and TCRdb kept only the in-frame ones, dropping some. The sample carries about 1.1 million clones, 70% to 80% recorded once. Sequenced: memory CD4+ T cells from PBMCs. Documented subset: CD45RA-negative fraction. The receptors were gathered from a man between 18 and 35 years old in good health. Some clones in this sample may be carry-over from other donors' samples.

The chain employs TRBV30 and TRBJ2-3; no firm D call. The ends were cut back, 4 bases at V and 6 bases at J, with 5 bases in the middle. Germline V lookup: CDR1 GTSNPN, CDR2 SVGIG (reference sequence). The CDR3 loop spans 10 amino acids. In DNA form, the CDR3 reads TGTGCCTGGATGCTGGATACGCAGTATTTT. Its protein product is CAWMLDTQYF.

The chain uses TRBV9 and TRBJ2-7, with D tentatively TRBD1 (6 bases). The CDR3 length is 14 residues. V lost 9 bases, J lost 0 bases, and 16 bases lay in between. Germline V lookup: CDR1 SGDLS, CDR2 YYNGEE. The DNA for the CDR3 is TGTGCCACTAAGCGACAGGATAGCTCCTACGAGCAGTACTTC. Amino acids: CATKRQDSSYEQYF.

This clone turned up a few times. The rearrangement uses TRBV19 and TRBJ2-6; D is undetermined. The CDR3 length is 15 residues. Trimming took off 4 bases at V and 2 bases at J, with 9 bases between the two ends. Germline V gene lookup returns CDR1 LNHDA and CDR2 SQIVND (reference sequence). CDR3 sequence (DNA): TGTGCCAGTAGTAGTTGGAGCGCTGGGGCCAACGTCCTGACTTTC. Its protein is CASSSWSAGANVLTF.

The chain joins TRBV4-2 to TRBJ1-4; a possible D gene is TRBD1 (6 bases). The CDR3 covers 15 residues. Trimming cost V 5 bases and J 4 bases, with 14 bases left between them. Germline V gene data show CDR1 as LGHNA and CDR2 as YNFKEQ. CDR3: CASSLERGNNEKLFF. In DNA form, the CDR3 reads TGTGCCAGCAGCTTGGAGAGGGGGAATAATGAAAAACTGTTTTTT.

The chain is built from TRBV11-3 and TRBJ2-6; 8 bases map to TRBD1. The CDR3 totals 17 residues. With V trimmed by 5 bases and J by 0 bases, 6 bases remained unmatched. Germline CDR1 and CDR2: SGHNT and YENEEA. In DNA form, the CDR3 reads TGTGCCAGCAGCCCCGGACAGGGCTACTCTGGGGCCAACGTCCTGACTTTC. Its translation is CASSPGQGYSGANVLTF.

This chain uses TRBV5-1 with TRBJ1-1, with a weak D call TRBD1 (5 bases). CDR1 is SGHRS, CDR2 YFSETQ, per germline. Deletions cut 4 bases from V and 4 bases from J, with 20 bases between. This CDR3 contains 16 residues. The chain's CDR3 is CASSPREGQRATEAFF. In DNA form, the CDR3 reads TGCGCCAGCAGCCCACGAGAGGGGCAGCGGGCCACTGAAGCTTTCTTT.

This clone was counted once. The J gene is TRBJ2-2, the V gene TRBV5-1; D is perhaps TRBD1 or TRBD2 (5 bases each). V lost 4 bases and J 6 bases, leaving 13 bases between the germline ends. From germline, CDR1 is SGHRS and CDR2 YFSETQ. The CDR3 is made up of 14 amino acids. CDR3 nucleotide sequence: TGCGCCAGCAGCGGGCAGGGCGGGTCCGGGGAGCTGTTTTTT. It is translated as CASSGQGGSGELFF.

V and J are TRBV28 and TRBJ2-5; D gene uncertain. CDR3 size: 12 residues. The germline V gene encodes CDR1 MDHEN and CDR2 SYDVKM. The CDR3 is CATAEAQETQYF. In DNA form, the CDR3 reads TGTGCAACTGCTGAGGCCCAAGAGACCCAGTACTTC.

A few counts support this clone. The chain is built from TRBV7-9 and TRBJ2-7; no firm D call. CDR1 and CDR2 (germline): SEHNR, FQNEAQ (reference sequence). This CDR3 is 14 amino acids long. Trimming shortened V by 4 bases and J by 1 base, and 11 bases separated the two germline ends. The DNA for the CDR3 is TGTGCCAGCAGCTCGTTTGCCGAGTCCTACGAGCAGTACTTC. Translated, it gives CASSSFAESYEQYF.

The chain is built from TRBV9 and TRBJ2-2; D not resolved. V lost 7 bases and J 2 bases, leaving 9 bases between the germline ends. Germline lookup yields CDR1 SGDLS and CDR2 YYNGEE. The CDR3 is 13 amino acids. CDR3 coding DNA: TGTGCCAGCCAGACCCTAAACACCGGGGAGCTGTTTTTT. Its translation: CASQTLNTGELFF. The variable domain in full, completed from reference TRBV9 and TRBJ2-2, reads DSGVTQTPKHLITATGQRVTLRCSPRSGDLSVYWYQQSLDQGLQFLIQYYNGEERAKGNILERFSAQQFPDLHSELNLSSLELGDSALYFCASQTLNTGELFFGEGSRLTVL.

The V gene is TRBV4-1, the J gene TRBJ2-1; possibly TRBD2 for D (6 bases). Germline assignment: CDR1 MGHRA and CDR2 YSYEKL. The CDR3 runs to 18 residues. V was cut by 4 bases and J by 0 bases, with 19 bases left in between. The CDR3 here is CASSPRGGRGSSYNEQFF. The DNA for the CDR3 is TGCGCCAGCAGCCCCCGGGGCGGGCGGGGAAGCTCCTACAATGAGCAGTTCTTC.

V is TRBV28 and J is TRBJ2-7; 12 bases match TRBD1. Germline CDR1 reads MDHEN; CDR2 reads SYDVKM. This CDR3 has 15 residues. Trimming cost V 7 bases and J 1 base; bases outside gene matches: 5. This chain's CDR3 is CASMGTGGGSYEQYF. In DNA, the CDR3 is TGTGCCAGCATGGGGACAGGGGGCGGATCCTACGAGCAGTACTTC.

The chain has TRBV4-3 and TRBJ1-2, with D maybe TRBD1 (6 bases). This CDR3 is 14 amino acids long. Germline CDR1 reads LGHNA; CDR2 reads YSLEER. V shed 0 bases and J shed 7 bases, with 12 bases lying between them. Here the CDR3 reads CASSQDQGFVGYTF. The CDR3, as DNA: TGCGCCAGCAGCCAAGATCAGGGGTTCGTTGGCTACACCTTC.

The V gene is TRBV7-8, the J gene TRBJ2-5, with TRBD2 matching over 13 bases. CDR3 size: 15 residues. Germline trimming cut 3 bases from V and 6 bases from J; bases unmatched to any gene: 4. The V gene's germline CDR1 is SGHVS and CDR2 FQNEAQ. The DNA for the CDR3 is TGTGCCAGCAGCTTCAGGACTAGCGGGAGTAAGACCCAGTACTTC. Its translation is CASSFRTSGSKTQYF.

Concerning this clone itself: Germline and junction disagree at one end, which may indicate a read error. V and J are TRBV28 and TRBJ1-4; D uncertain. Germline V gene sequence: CDR1 MDHEN, CDR2 SYDVKM. This CDR3 is 14 amino acids long. This chain's CDR3 is CASSAGPTTEKLFF. CDR3 DNA: TGTGCCAGCAGCGCTGGGCCGACTACTGAAAAACTGTTTTTT.

The sample holds one count of this clone. The genes are TRBV29-1 and TRBJ2-5; D is perhaps TRBD2 (5 bases). Germline CDR1 and CDR2: SQVTM and ANQGSEA. CDR3 length: 14 residues. V was trimmed by 1 base and J by 1 base, leaving 10 bases between them. The CDR3 DNA reads as TGCAGCGTTGAAGGTAGACTAAGCCAAGAGACCCAGTACTTC. Translating it yields CSVEGRLSQETQYF.

The genes are TRBV19 and TRBJ2-3, with D perhaps TRBD2 (6 bases). Germline CDR1 and CDR2: LNHDA and SQIVND (reference sequence). Between the trimmed V and J ends, which lost 5 bases and 5 bases, there was a span of 17 bases. The CDR3 sequence is 15 residues long. This CDR3 is CASSGVAAALDTQYF. In nucleotides, the CDR3 is TGTGCCAGTAGTGGGGTAGCGGCCGCATTAGATACGCAGTATTTT.

The chain combines TRBV2 with TRBJ1-5, with D tentatively TRBD1 (6 bases). Germline CDR1 reads SNHLY; CDR2 reads FYNNEI. The CDR3 loop spans 16 amino acids. V shed 6 bases and J shed 0 bases, with 15 bases lying between them. In nucleotides, the CDR3 is TGTGCCAGCAGCAAACAGGGAAAGAATAGCAATCAGCCCCAGCATTTT. Translation: CASSKQGKNSNQPQHF. Filled out from reference TRBV2 and TRBJ1-5, the complete variable domain reads EPEVTQTPSHQVTQMGQEVILRCVPISNHLYFYWYRQILGQKVEFLVSFYNNEISEKSEIFDDQFSVERPDGSNFTLKIRSTKLEDSAMYFCASSKQGKNSNQPQHFGDGTRLSIL.

Comment on this clone: In the same sample, other DNA sequences code for this CDR3. The chain employs TRBV15 and TRBJ2-1; D gene ambiguous. This CDR3 has 12 residues. Looked up from germline, CDR1 is LNHNV and CDR2 is YYDKDF (reference sequence). V was trimmed by 0 bases and J by 3 bases, leaving 0 bases between them. CDR3 coding DNA: TGTGCCACCAGCAGAGACTACAATGAGCAGTTCTTC. Its translation: CATSRDYNEQFF.

The chain carries TRBV27 and TRBJ2-3; D may be TRBD2 (6 bases). V was trimmed by 5 bases and J by 2 bases, leaving 11 bases between them. The CDR3 runs 14 residues. Germline CDR1 and CDR2: MNHEY and SMNVEV (reference sequence). The CDR3 sequence is CASSPWTTTDTQYF. CDR3 in DNA: TGTGCCAGCAGTCCTTGGACTACCACAGATACGCAGTATTTT.

This clone was observed once. J is TRBJ2-3 and V is TRBV6-5, with D tentatively TRBD1 or TRBD2 (7 bases each). Trimming left V 6 bases short and J 6 bases short, with 13 bases between. Per germline, CDR1 MNHEY and CDR2 SVGAGI. This CDR3 comprises 13 residues. CDR3 DNA sequence: TGTGCCAGCAGACTCCAGGGGGGGGATACGCAGTATTTT. The encoded protein is CASRLQGGDTQYF.

This clone was counted between two and nine times. DNA of the CDR3: TGTGCCATCAGTGCACTGCAGGGGGCTGGGCAGCCCCAGCATTTT. Protein product: CAISALQGAGQPQHF. The rearrangement joins TRBV10-3 to TRBJ1-5; 8 nucleotides line up with TRBD1. This CDR3 contains 15 residues. In germline, CDR1 is ENHRY, CDR2 SYGVKD. After removal of 4 bases from V and 7 bases from J, the junction contained 9 bases not matched to a gene.

V gene TRBV5-1 combines with J gene TRBJ1-1; a possible D gene is TRBD1 (6 bases). V shed 4 bases and J shed 1 base, with 14 bases lying between them. Germline V gene data show CDR1 as SGHRS and CDR2 as YFSETQ. CDR3 length equals 15 residues. In DNA form, the CDR3 reads TGCGCCAGCAGCCCTCTGACAGGAGCGAACACTGAAGCTTTCTTT. Protein product: CASSPLTGANTEAFF.

V gene TRBV6-5 combines with J gene TRBJ2-2, with D possibly being TRBD1 or TRBD2 (7 bases each). There are 13 residues in the CDR3. CDR1 and CDR2 from the germline V gene are MNHEY and SVGAGI. The ends were cut back, 7 bases at V and 7 bases at J, with 13 bases in the middle. The CDR3 reads CASTDREGGELFF. CDR3 sequence (DNA): TGTGCCAGCACCGACAGGGAGGGCGGGGAGCTGTTTTTT.

For this clone: A junction boundary mismatches the germline segment, possibly from a read error. The chain uses TRBV27 and TRBJ2-2; tentative D call: TRBD2 (5 bases). The germline V gene encodes CDR1 MNHEY and CDR2 SMNVEV (reference sequence). The CDR3 loop spans 14 amino acids. Written as DNA, the CDR3 is TGTGCCAGCAGTTTTTCGTACTCCACCGGGGAACTGTTTTTT. Residues: CASSFSYSTGELFF.